These T cell receptor beta chains were read from a single sample in a study of blood T cell repertoires in COVID-19. Sequencing was performed with immunoSEQ multiplex PCR; in TCRdb, only in-frame clones are kept and a portion is missing. Altogether under 200,000 clones are present, approximately 85% being singletons, with the ten largest covering approximately 1.2%. Sample: peripheral blood. The receptor source for this set is a man aged 55-75 years who had recovered from COVID-19. Each CDR3 is given with its conserved first and last residue. A D gene is named only where the DNA matches it firmly.

v_gene	d_gene	j_gene	CDR3aa
TRBV5-4	-	TRBJ2-1	CASSLDLTNNEQFF
TRBV27	-	TRBJ1-5	CASSTGSFNAQPQHF
TRBV5-1	-	TRBJ1-4	CASSPSGAGLATNEKLFF
TRBV4-3	TRBD1	TRBJ2-3	CASSQDTGATDTQYF
TRBV24-1	TRBD2	TRBJ2-3	CATSDSSGGPLRDTQYF
TRBV6-4	TRBD1	TRBJ1-1	CASSSGTGATAFF
TRBV7-2	-	TRBJ1-2	CASTPQIAGAWGYTF
TRBV7-9	TRBD1	TRBJ1-6	CASSLGTGPNSPLHF
TRBV28	TRBD2	TRBJ2-1	CASSAGLASEQFF
TRBV5-1	-	TRBJ2-1	CASSLARYNEQFF
TRBV5-1	TRBD2	TRBJ2-3	CASSLESRGGPPIITDTQYF
TRBV6-5	-	TRBJ1-2	CASTNSPANYGYTF
TRBV5-4	-	TRBJ2-1	CASSMGGPLGEQFF
TRBV3-1/TRBV3-2	-	TRBJ1-4	CASSQDLGGAYEKLFF
TRBV5-1	TRBD1	TRBJ2-7	CASSLTGENYEQYF
TRBV18	TRBD1	TRBJ1-5	CASSDRGSNQPQHF
TRBV9	-	TRBJ2-3	CASSVEQGRGTDTQYF
TRBV5-1	TRBD1	TRBJ2-2	CASSLVRTGGNTGELFF
TRBV5-1	TRBD2	TRBJ2-7	CASSLEGTSGDYEQYF
TRBV30	TRBD1	TRBJ2-7	CARSTGGLGEQYF
TRBV19	TRBD1	TRBJ1-4	CASRDRGSEKLFF
TRBV10-3	-	TRBJ1-4	CAISEGRGSDEKLFF
TRBV19	TRBD2	TRBJ2-3	CASSPGLGTDTQYF
TRBV20-1	-	TRBJ1-1	CSATVHTEAFF
TRBV5-4	-	TRBJ2-4	CASSAYPDSSTNIQYF
TRBV30	-	TRBJ2-3	CAWSMGLTDTQYF
TRBV19	-	TRBJ1-1	CASSWQENTEAFF
TRBV3-1/TRBV3-2	TRBD2	TRBJ2-5	CASRGGRFQETQYF
TRBV2	-	TRBJ2-2	CASSNQGAGELFF
TRBV3-1/TRBV3-2	-	TRBJ2-7	CASSQGRGGQQYF
TRBV18	TRBD2	TRBJ2-7	CASSPGLAGVDEQYF
TRBV7-2	-	TRBJ2-2	CASSLVAGWNTGELFF
TRBV5-5	-	TRBJ2-1	CASSLSGEGYNEQFF
TRBV2	-	TRBJ2-3	CASSEEEYPQSTDTQYF
TRBV15	-	TRBJ2-5	CATSRDLGVQETQYF
TRBV2	-	TRBJ2-2	CASSYRQAFVRELFF
TRBV9	-	TRBJ1-2	CASSVGAGITLNYGYTF
TRBV30	-	TRBJ2-6	CAWEQGFSGANVLTF
TRBV7-9	TRBD1	TRBJ2-7	CASSLAGTGPYEQYF
TRBV29-1	TRBD1	TRBJ2-1	CSVRQGPLNEQFF
TRBV7-3	-	TRBJ2-1	CASSPVGAHNEQFF
TRBV19	TRBD1	TRBJ1-2	CASSSQGASYGYTF
TRBV12-3/TRBV12-4	-	TRBJ2-3	CASSYRAQDTQYF